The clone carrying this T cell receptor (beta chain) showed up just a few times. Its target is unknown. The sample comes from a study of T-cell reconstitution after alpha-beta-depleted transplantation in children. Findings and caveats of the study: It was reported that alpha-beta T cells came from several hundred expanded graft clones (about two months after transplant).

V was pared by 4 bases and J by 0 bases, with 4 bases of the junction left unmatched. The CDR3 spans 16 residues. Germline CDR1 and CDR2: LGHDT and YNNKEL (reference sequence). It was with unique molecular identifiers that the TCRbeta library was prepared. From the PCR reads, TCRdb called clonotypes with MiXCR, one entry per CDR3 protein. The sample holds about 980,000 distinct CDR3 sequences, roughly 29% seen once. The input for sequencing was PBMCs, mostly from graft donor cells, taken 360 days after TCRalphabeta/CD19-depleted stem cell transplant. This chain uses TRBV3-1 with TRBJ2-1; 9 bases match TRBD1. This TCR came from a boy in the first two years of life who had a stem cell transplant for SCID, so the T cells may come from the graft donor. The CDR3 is CASSPWDRASYNEQFF. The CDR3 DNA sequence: TGTGCCAGCAGCCCCTGGGACAGGGCCTCCTACAATGAGCAGTTCTTC.